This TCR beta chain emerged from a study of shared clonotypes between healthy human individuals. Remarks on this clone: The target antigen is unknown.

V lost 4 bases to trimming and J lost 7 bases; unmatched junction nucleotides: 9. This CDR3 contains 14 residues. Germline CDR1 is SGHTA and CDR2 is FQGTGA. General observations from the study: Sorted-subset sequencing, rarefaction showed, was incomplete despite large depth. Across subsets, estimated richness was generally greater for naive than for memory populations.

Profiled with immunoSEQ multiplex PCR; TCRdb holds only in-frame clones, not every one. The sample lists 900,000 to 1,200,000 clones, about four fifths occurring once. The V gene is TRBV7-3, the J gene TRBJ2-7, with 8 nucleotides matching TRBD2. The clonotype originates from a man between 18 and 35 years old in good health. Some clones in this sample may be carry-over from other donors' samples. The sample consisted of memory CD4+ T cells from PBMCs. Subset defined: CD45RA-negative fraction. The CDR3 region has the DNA TGTGCCAGCAGCTCGACTAGCGCAAGCGGGGAGCAGTACTTC. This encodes CASSSTSASGEQYF.